One sample yielded the 25 T cell receptor beta chains listed below, sequenced in a study of OX40 agonist ivuxolimab in advanced cancers. The protocol was immunoSEQ multiplex PCR, while the TCRdb copy is restricted to in-frame clones and leaves out a portion. This table holds around 65,000 clones, 90% found once. Sequenced material: CD4+ or CD8+ T cells sorted from blood, taken in a trial of the OX40 agonist ivuxolimab. The receptors were sampled from an adult with an advanced solid tumor such as melanoma, head and neck, liver or kidney cancer.

This rearrangement joins TRBV4-3 to TRBJ1-1; a possible D gene is TRBD1 (5 bases). Trimming shortened V by 0 bases and J by 5 bases, and 13 bases separated the two germline ends. Germline values: CDR1 LGHNA, CDR2 YSLEER. The CDR3 runs 15 residues. CDR3 sequence (DNA): TGCGCCAGCAGCCAAGATTCCCGGGGGTGGACTGAAGCTTTCTTT. Protein: CASSQDSRGWTEAFF.

The chain employs TRBV7-2 and TRBJ2-5; D might be TRBD2 (6 bases). The J call may be incorrect, as the DNA end agrees better with TRBJ2-7. There are 14 residues in the CDR3. Germline CDR1 and CDR2: SGHTA and FQGNSA. CDR3 region: CASSLLGGLYEQYF. Written as DNA, the CDR3 is TGTGCCAGCAGCTTGTTGGGGGGTTTATACGAGCAGTACTTC.

The V gene is TRBV6-6, the J gene TRBJ2-7; 11 bases are a match to TRBD2. J gave up 2 bases and V 6 bases, and 6 bases lay outside the gene matches. This CDR3 has 15 residues. Germline V gene sequence: CDR1 MNHNY, CDR2 SVGAGI (reference sequence). The CDR3 region is CASSRTSGGTYEQYF. The CDR3 DNA follows: TGTGCCAGCAGCCGCACTAGCGGGGGTACCTACGAGCAGTACTTC.

This sequence joins TRBV20-1 and TRBJ2-3; D ambiguous. Germline-derived CDR1 and CDR2 are DFQATT and SNEGSKA (reference sequence). The V gene lost 3 bases and the J gene lost 8 bases, with 9 bases spanning the gap. The CDR3 totals 11 residues. CDR3 in DNA: TGCAGTGCTAGGCTAGATGCTACGCAGTATTTT. Protein product: CSARLDATQYF.

J is TRBJ2-3 and V is TRBV28; TRBD2 matches at 10 bases. From germline, CDR1 is MDHEN and CDR2 SYDVKM. The CDR3 covers 17 residues. J gave up 1 base and V 5 bases, and 9 bases lay outside the gene matches. In nucleotides, the CDR3 is TGTGCCAGCAGTCTTTCTAGCGGGAGATTGGGCACAGATACGCAGTATTTT. Translated: CASSLSSGRLGTDTQYF.

This chain uses TRBV11-1 with TRBJ2-1; TRBD2 matches at 7 bases. CDR1 SGHAT and CDR2 FQDESV come from the germline V gene (reference sequence). This CDR3 comprises 15 residues. V lost 5 bases, J lost 3 bases, and 7 bases stayed unmatched. This CDR3 reads CASSLGGAFYNEQFF. The CDR3 region has the DNA TGTGCCAGCAGCCTGGGAGGGGCCTTCTACAATGAGCAGTTCTTC.

The chain has TRBV7-9 and TRBJ1-4; D gene ambiguous. V lost 6 bases and J lost 10, with 9 bases in between. Germline CDR1 reads SEHNR; CDR2 reads FQNEAQ (reference sequence). This CDR3 is 11 amino acids long. The DNA of the CDR3 is TGTGCCAGCAGGGGTCTAGGAAAACTGTTTTTT. Translated: CASRGLGKLFF.

The gene calls are TRBV7-9 and TRBJ2-7; 8 bases line up with TRBD1. Trimming at V came to 4 bases and at J to 4 bases, leaving 9 bases not matched to a gene. The CDR3 contains 15 residues. Looked up from germline, CDR1 is SEHNR and CDR2 is FQNEAQ (reference sequence). The CDR3 nucleotides read TGTGCCAGCAGCTCTAACAGGGGGGTGAGATACGAGCAGTACTTC. Translated, it gives CASSSNRGVRYEQYF.

The rearrangement joins TRBV6-5 to TRBJ2-5; 7 bases align to TRBD1. The J call may be mistaken, given a closer DNA end match to TRBJ2-7. CDR3 size: 14 residues. Germline V gene data show CDR1 as MNHEY and CDR2 as SVGAGI. CDR3: CASSYSTGPYEQYF. Here the CDR3 DNA reads TGTGCCAGCAGTTACTCGACAGGGCCCTACGAGCAGTACTTC.

The chain combines TRBV7-3 with TRBJ1-2; D remains unclear. V lost 1 base and J lost 4, with 25 bases in between. This CDR3 is 19 amino acids long. Per the germline V gene, CDR1 is SGHTA and CDR2 is FQGTGA. This CDR3 reads CASSLKVGGSRIRGYGYTF. In nucleotides, the CDR3 is TGTGCCAGCAGCTTAAAGGTGGGAGGTAGTCGCATTAGAGGCTATGGCTACACCTTC. The whole variable domain, filled in from reference TRBV7-3 and TRBJ1-2, reads GAGVSQTPSNKVTEKGKYVELRCDPISGHTALYWYRQSLGQGPEFLIYFQGTGAADDSGLPNDRFFAVRPEGSVSTLKIQRTERGDSAVYLCASSLKVGGSRIRGYGYTFGSGTRLTVV.

This chain connects TRBV21-1 to TRBJ2-1; the table gives TRBD1 as D, unverified against the DNA. TRBV21-1 is shown as a pseudogene. The CDR3 has 18 residues. In DNA, the CDR3 is TGTGCCAGCAGCAAAGTTTTCCTCGGACAGGTTCTTAGCAATGAGCAGTTCTTC. Protein sequence: CASSKVFLGQVLSNEQFF.

The rearrangement links TRBV18 to TRBJ1-4; no firm D call. The germline CDR1 and CDR2 sequences are KGHSH and LQKENI. V lost 3 bases to trimming and J lost 7 bases, with 6 bases between them. The CDR3 is 12 residues long. In DNA, the CDR3 is TGTGCCAGCTCACCTAGCGGTGAAAAACTGTTTTTT. It specifies CASSPSGEKLFF.

This chain uses TRBV11-2 with TRBJ2-5, with D maybe TRBD1 (5 bases). Germline V gene sequence: CDR1 SGHAT, CDR2 FQNNGV. CDR3 length: 13 amino acids. V lost 1 base and J 5 bases, leaving 8 bases between the germline ends. The CDR3 nucleotides read TGTGCCAGCAGCTTAGGCAGGGTCGAGACCCAGTACTTC. It encodes CASSLGRVETQYF.

The rearrangement uses TRBV6-1 and TRBJ1-5; D call uncertain. The CDR3 runs to 17 residues. CDR1 is MNHNS, CDR2 SASEGT, per germline. Deletions cut 4 bases from V and 9 bases from J, with 25 bases between. CDR3 protein: CASSAGRFGDGVLPQHF. Here the CDR3 DNA reads TGTGCCAGCAGTGCGGGCAGGTTTGGGGATGGGGTCTTGCCCCAGCATTTT.

The chain links TRBV6-6 to TRBJ2-1; 10 bases fit TRBD2. Germline V gene sequence: CDR1 MNHNY, CDR2 SVGAGI (reference sequence). The length of the CDR3 is 15 residues. V shed 8 bases and J 6 bases; nucleotides not matched to a gene: 10. CDR3 residues: CASQREGLSLNEQFF. The CDR3, as DNA: TGTGCCAGCCAGCGGGAGGGCCTGAGTCTCAATGAGCAGTTCTTC.

This clone was observed a few times. This rearrangement joins TRBV14 to TRBJ1-1; D uncertain. Germline V gives CDR1 SGHDN, CDR2 FVKESK. The CDR3 is 14 amino acids. The V end was cut by 5 bases, the J end by 1 base, with 11 bases between. CDR3 residues: CASSSQMKNTEAFF. CDR3 bases: TGTGCCAGCAGCTCTCAGATGAAGAACACTGAAGCTTTCTTT. The variable domain in full, with the rest retrieved from reference TRBV14 and TRBJ1-1, is EAGVTQFPSHSVIEKGQTVTLRCDPISGHDNLYWYRRVMGKEIKFLLHFVKESKQDESGMPNNRFLAERTGGTYSTLKVQPAELEDSGVYFCASSSQMKNTEAFFGQGTRLTVV.

J is TRBJ2-5 and V is TRBV29-1; 9 nucleotides match TRBD2. V was pared by 6 bases and J by 4 bases, with 3 bases of the junction left unmatched. This CDR3 has 12 residues. Germline V gives CDR1 SQVTM, CDR2 ANQGSEA. The CDR3 reads CSVDSGRETQYF. DNA for the CDR3: TGCAGCGTAGATAGCGGGAGAGAGACCCAGTACTTC.

V gene TRBV29-1 combines with J gene TRBJ1-1; possibly TRBD1 for D (5 bases). The CDR3 runs to 14 residues. The germline V gene has CDR1 SQVTM and CDR2 ANQGSEA. Trimming removed 6 bases at V and 4 bases at J, with 18 bases between. The CDR3 coding sequence is TGCAGCGTCACCACACTTCGGAGGGGCACTGAAGCTTTCTTT. Translating it yields CSVTTLRRGTEAFF.

The chain carries TRBV9 and TRBJ2-1; D remains unclear. Per the germline V gene, CDR1 is SGDLS and CDR2 is YYNGEE. The germline V and J ends were trimmed by 0 bases and 0 bases, with 7 bases remaining between them. The CDR3 contains 15 residues. Here the CDR3 reads CASSVGVSSYNEQFF. The CDR3 DNA is TGTGCCAGCAGCGTAGGTGTAAGCTCCTACAATGAGCAGTTCTTC.

The chain has TRBV6-6 and TRBJ1-2, with 9 bases lining up with TRBD1. The CDR3 runs 15 residues. CDR1 and CDR2 (germline): MNHNY, SVGAGI (reference sequence). The V segment lost 6 bases and the J segment 4 bases; nucleotides outside the gene matches: 9. CDR3 sequence reads: CASRAGGTGSYGYTF. The CDR3 nucleotides read TGTGCCAGCAGAGCAGGGGGGACAGGGAGCTATGGCTACACCTTC.

This chain links TRBV19 with TRBJ1-5; the match to TRBD1 covers 7 bases. V dropped 2 bases and J dropped 0; count of bases not matched to a gene: 1. The germline V gene has CDR1 LNHDA and CDR2 SQIVND (reference sequence). This CDR3 region has 15 residues. The CDR3 sequence: CASSIRQGSNQPQHF. The CDR3 DNA is TGTGCCAGTAGTATACGACAGGGTAGCAATCAGCCCCAGCATTTT. The full variable domain, completed using reference TRBV19 and TRBJ1-5, is DGGITQSPKYLFRKEGQNVTLSCEQNLNHDAMYWYRQDPGQGLRLIYYSQIVNDFQKGDIAEGYSVSREKKESFPLTVTSAQKNPTAFYLCASSIRQGSNQPQHFGDGTRLSIL.

The V gene is TRBV7-3, the J gene TRBJ2-3; no firm D call. Germline V gene data show CDR1 as SGHTA and CDR2 as FQGTGA. CDR3 size: 14 residues. V was trimmed by 1 base and J by 2 bases, leaving 7 bases between them. The CDR3 region is CASSLRSDTDTQYF. DNA of the CDR3: TGTGCCAGCAGCTTAAGGTCAGACACAGATACGCAGTATTTT.

J is TRBJ1-1 and V is TRBV18, with a possible D match to TRBD1 (5 bases). Per the germline V gene, CDR1 is KGHSH and CDR2 is LQKENI. This CDR3 is built from 14 residues. V was shortened by 2 bases and J by 2 bases, with 9 bases between the two germline ends. The CDR3 nucleotides read TGTGCCAGCTCACCATGGGGGTTCAACACTGAAGCTTTCTTT. Translating it yields CASSPWGFNTEAFF.

This chain uses TRBV6-1 with TRBJ2-7; 9 bases match TRBD2. Germline-derived CDR1 and CDR2 are MNHNS and SASEGT. CDR3 length equals 14 residues. With V trimmed by 3 bases and J by 4 bases, 4 bases remained unmatched. The CDR3 is CASSEGTSLYEQYF. In DNA, the CDR3 is TGTGCCAGCAGTGAGGGGACTAGCTTGTACGAGCAGTACTTC.

This chain connects TRBV4-1 to TRBJ1-1; D gene unclear. The CDR3 extends over 12 amino acids. V was clipped by 2 bases and J by 10 bases, with 11 bases between them. Per germline, CDR1 MGHRA and CDR2 YSYEKL. CDR3: CASSQQPKGAFF. CDR3 nucleotide sequence: TGCGCCAGCAGCCAACAACCTAAAGGAGCTTTCTTT.